One sample yielded the 30 T cell receptor beta chains listed below, sequenced in a study of cytomegalovirus exposure and HLA in healthy donors. 13 Jbeta primers and 60 Vbeta primers were used for the PCR. Profiling relied on immunoSEQ multiplex PCR, and the TCRdb table lists in-frame clones only, not all of them. In the table there are under 200,000 clones, approximately 81% of which are singletons. Sequenced: PBMCs. Every receptor here comes from a man over 45 in good health and CMV-seronegative.

This clone was counted only a few times. The V and J genes are TRBV4-1 and TRBJ2-1, with TRBD2 as a possible D gene (7 bases). Germline V gene sequence: CDR1 MGHRA, CDR2 YSYEKL. There are 15 residues in the CDR3. Trimming took 6 bases from V and 7 from J, leaving 19 bases between them. CDR3: CASRRVGGARNEQFF. The DNA for the CDR3 is TGCGCCAGCAGACGAGTGGGGGGGGCGAGAAATGAGCAGTTCTTC.

Written as DNA, the CDR3 is TGTGCCATCAGTGATCCCTCGGGGGGCAGCTCCTACGAGCAGTACTTC. It yields the protein CAISDPSGGSSYEQYF. The rearrangement uses TRBV10-3 and TRBJ2-7, with D maybe TRBD2 (7 bases). V was clipped by 3 bases and J by 0 bases, with 15 bases between them. Germline-derived CDR1 and CDR2 are ENHRY and SYGVKD. The CDR3 has 16 residues.

The chain recombines TRBV27 with TRBJ1-2, with 7 bases identical to TRBD1. Trimming removed 3 bases from V and 4 bases from J; junction bases left unmatched: 5. The germline V gene encodes CDR1 MNHEY and CDR2 SMNVEV (reference sequence). The CDR3 is made up of 14 amino acids. The CDR3: CASSFSRDSYGYTF. DNA of the CDR3: TGTGCCAGCAGTTTTTCCCGGGACAGCTATGGCTACACCTTC.

Note on this clone: At one boundary the junction diverges from the germline segment, which might be a read error. The rearrangement links TRBV7-9 to TRBJ1-5; D not resolved. This CDR3 comprises 14 residues. Germline V lookup: CDR1 SEHNR, CDR2 FQNEAQ (reference sequence). This chain's CDR3 is CSSSLLGRDQPQHF. The CDR3 nucleotides are TGTTCCAGCAGCTTATTGGGGAGAGACCAGCCCCAGCATTTT.

The chain recombines TRBV25-1 with TRBJ2-1, with 11 bases identical to TRBD1. The germline CDR1 and CDR2 sequences are MGHDK and SYGVNS. The CDR3 is 15 residues long. The V and J ends lost 4 bases and 9 bases, in that order; junction bases with no gene match: 8. CDR3: CASSATGTGGSEQFF. CDR3 DNA sequence: TGTGCCAGCAGTGCCACCGGGACAGGGGGGAGTGAGCAGTTCTTC.

This clone was seen once. The chain carries TRBV5-6 and TRBJ2-3; 7 bases map to TRBD1. Trimming removed 4 bases from V and 4 bases from J; junction bases left unmatched: 6. The CDR3 has 14 residues. Germline-derived CDR1 and CDR2 are SGHDT and YYEEEE. The CDR3 DNA reads TGTGCCAGCAGCGCAGGGGGTCGCGCAGATACGCAGTATTTT. This translates into CASSAGGRADTQYF.

The V call is TRBV7-2, the J call TRBJ1-5; D is unresolved. V was cut by 5 bases and J by 5 bases, with 13 bases left in between. Germline V gene data show CDR1 as SGHTA and CDR2 as FQGNSA. The CDR3 totals 14 residues. CDR3 sequence (DNA): TGTGCCAGCAGCCCGGTGGCGGGGTATCAGCCCCAGCATTTT. Translation gives CASSPVAGYQPQHF. The variable domain in full, with the rest retrieved from reference TRBV7-2 and TRBJ1-5, is GAGVSQSPSNKVTEKGKDVELRCDPISGHTALYWYRQSLGQGLEFLIYFQGNSAPDKSGLPSDRFSAERTGGSVSTLTIQRTQQEDSAVYLCASSPVAGYQPQHFGDGTRLSIL.

This chain connects TRBV4-1 to TRBJ1-1, with 10 bases fitting TRBD1. Trimming at V came to 4 bases and at J to 1 base, leaving 6 bases not matched to a gene. CDR1 and CDR2 (germline): MGHRA, YSYEKL. CDR3 size: 16 residues. This CDR3 is CASSPGQGIKNTEAFF. CDR3 nucleotides: TGCGCCAGCAGCCCGGGACAGGGGATTAAGAACACTGAAGCTTTCTTT.

The rearrangement uses TRBV7-2 and TRBJ1-5, with D maybe TRBD1 (5 bases). Per the germline V gene, CDR1 is SGHTA and CDR2 is FQGNSA. This CDR3 has 13 amino acids. Deletions cut 7 bases from V and 6 bases from J, with 13 bases between. The CDR3 DNA is TGTGCCAGCACCCCCGGGGGGTTTCAGCCCCAGCATTTT. Protein product: CASTPGGFQPQHF. The whole variable domain, filled in from reference TRBV7-2 and TRBJ1-5, reads GAGVSQSPSNKVTEKGKDVELRCDPISGHTALYWYRQSLGQGLEFLIYFQGNSAPDKSGLPSDRFSAERTGGSVSTLTIQRTQQEDSAVYLCASTPGGFQPQHFGDGTRLSIL.

The chain carries TRBV10-3 and TRBJ2-1; D is unclear. There are 12 residues in the CDR3. Deletions cut 10 bases from V and 12 bases from J, with 19 bases between. Germline assignment: CDR1 ENHRY and CDR2 SYGVKD. Written as DNA, the CDR3 is TGTGCCACCTCGCTTGACTGGAGAACGCAGTTCTTC. This translates into CATSLDWRTQFF.

This rearrangement joins TRBV11-2 to TRBJ1-1; 8 positions agree with TRBD1. V shed 2 bases, J shed 3 bases, and the junction held 5 bases outside the gene matches. This CDR3 is 15 amino acids long. Germline CDR1 is SGHAT and CDR2 is FQNNGV. The CDR3 loop is CASSLYETGDTEAFF. The CDR3 bases are TGTGCCAGCAGCTTATATGAGACAGGGGACACTGAAGCTTTCTTT.

The J gene is TRBJ1-2, the V gene TRBV4-1; maybe TRBD1 (6 bases). The CDR3 length is 15 residues. Trimming took off 1 base at V and 4 bases at J, with 13 bases between the two ends. Per the germline V gene, CDR1 is MGHRA and CDR2 is YSYEKL. In nucleotides, the CDR3 is TGCGCCAGCAGCCAAGCCTACAGGGCGAGCTATGGCTACACCTTC. Translated: CASSQAYRASYGYTF.

This chain connects TRBV7-2 to TRBJ2-2; maybe TRBD2 (5 bases). V was shortened by 4 bases and J by 8 bases, with 23 bases between the two germline ends. This CDR3 region has 17 residues. Germline CDR1 and CDR2: SGHTA and FQGNSA. The DNA of the CDR3 is TGTGCCAGCAGCTCCCGCCCCCCAGCGCTCTCGGGAGGGGAGCTGTTTTTT. Translation gives CASSSRPPALSGGELFF.

This clone has a single count. The chain has TRBV7-9 and TRBJ1-6; no clear D. The CDR3 loop spans 14 amino acids. CDR1 is SEHNR, CDR2 FQNEAQ, per germline (reference sequence). The ends were cut back, 8 bases at V and 6 bases at J, with 14 bases in the middle. CDR3: CASDRDSFNSPLHF. CDR3 DNA: TGTGCCAGCGATCGGGATTCATTTAATTCACCCCTCCACTTT.

The rearrangement joins TRBV5-5 to TRBJ1-4; 7 bases match TRBD1. The CDR3 totals 15 residues. Germline loops: CDR1 SGHKS, CDR2 YYEKEE (reference sequence). V shed 4 bases and J 6 bases; nucleotides not matched to a gene: 9. The CDR3 is CASSAQTGSYEKLFF. CDR3 nucleotides: TGTGCCAGCAGCGCCCAGACAGGGTCCTATGAAAAACTGTTTTTT.

A note on this clone: This sample includes further DNA sequences coding for the same CDR3. This chain links TRBV5-1 with TRBJ2-3; weak D call: TRBD1 (5 bases). This CDR3 contains 14 residues. Trimming pared 0 bases from V and 1 base from J, leaving 6 bases between. Looked up from germline, CDR1 is SGHRS and CDR2 is YFSETQ. The DNA for the CDR3 is TGCGCCAGCAGCTTGGCACAGGGCACAGATACGCAGTATTTT. This encodes CASSLAQGTDTQYF.

The chain couples TRBV10-2 to TRBJ1-5; D is possibly TRBD1 (6 bases). This CDR3 has 16 amino acids. Germline V gene lookup returns CDR1 WSHSY and CDR2 SAAADI. Trimming shortened V by 0 bases and J by 1 base, and 10 bases separated the two germline ends. The CDR3 DNA sequence: TGCGCCAGCAGTGAGTCAGGCAGGGGCAGCAATCAGCCCCAGCATTTT. Its protein is CASSESGRGSNQPQHF.

V is TRBV7-8 and J is TRBJ1-2, with a tentative D call TRBD1 (6 bases). The ends were cut back, 5 bases at V and 7 bases at J, with 14 bases in the middle. The length of the CDR3 is 13 residues. Germline V gives CDR1 SGHVS, CDR2 FQNEAQ. CDR3 DNA sequence: TGTGCCAGCAGCCCCGACAGGTTCGGTGGCTACACCTTC. As protein: CASSPDRFGGYTF.

The chain links TRBV6-5 to TRBJ2-1; 10 bases align to TRBD1. The CDR3 runs to 15 residues. The V gene's germline CDR1 is MNHEY and CDR2 SVGAGI. V shed 5 bases, J shed 8 bases, and the junction held 9 bases outside the gene matches. The chain's CDR3 is CASSRAGTGDHEQFF. DNA for the CDR3: TGTGCCAGCAGTCGTGCCGGGACAGGGGACCATGAGCAGTTCTTC.

The J gene is TRBJ2-5, the V gene TRBV6-1; 11 bases fit TRBD2. The CDR3 covers 14 residues. Trimming took 6 bases from V and 3 from J; bases not matched to a gene: 3. Germline CDR1 MNHNS, CDR2 SASEGT. The CDR3 region is CASRELAGEETQYF. CDR3 coding DNA: TGTGCCAGCAGAGAACTAGCGGGGGAAGAGACCCAGTACTTC.

The V and J genes are TRBV30 and TRBJ1-3, with 10 bases lining up with TRBD1. V lost 5 bases, J lost 0 bases, and 7 bases stayed unmatched. This CDR3 region has 16 residues. Germline V gene sequence: CDR1 GTSNPN, CDR2 SVGIG (reference sequence). Here the CDR3 DNA reads TGTGCCTGGCGACAGGGGGCTTTTTCCTCTGGAAACACCATATATTTT. It yields the protein CAWRQGAFSSGNTIYF. Using reference TRBV30 and TRBJ1-3 for the parts outside the CDR3, the full variable domain is SQTIHQWPATLVQPVGSPLSLECTVEGTSNPNLYWYRQAAGRGLQLLFYSVGIGQISSEVPQNLSASRPQDRQFILSSKKLLLSDSGFYLCAWRQGAFSSGNTIYFGEGSWLTVV.

This clone was observed a few times. This chain uses TRBV30 with TRBJ1-1; D remains ambiguous. Germline values: CDR1 GTSNPN, CDR2 SVGIG (reference sequence). V was trimmed by 0 bases and J by 11 bases, leaving 16 bases between them. The length of the CDR3 is 13 residues. CDR3 bases: TGTGCCTGGAGTGTTTATAGGCGTCAGGTGGCTTTCTTT. Encoded protein: CAWSVYRRQVAFF.

The V gene is TRBV2, the J gene TRBJ2-7, with TRBD2 identical over 7 bases. CDR3 length equals 13 residues. The germline gives CDR1 SNHLY, CDR2 FYNNEI. V shed 2 bases, J shed 4 bases, and the junction held 2 bases outside the gene matches. The CDR3 DNA follows: TGTGCCAGCAGTGAATCTAGCGGATACGAGCAGTACTTC. It translates to CASSESSGYEQYF.

The genes are TRBV2 and TRBJ1-5; 11 positions match TRBD1. Trimming at V came to 7 bases and at J to 7 bases, leaving 6 bases not matched to a gene. The CDR3 loop spans 14 amino acids. Germline CDR1 reads SNHLY; CDR2 reads FYNNEI. The CDR3 reads CASTKDRGPQPQHF. Written as DNA, the CDR3 is TGTGCCAGCACCAAGGACAGGGGGCCCCAGCCCCAGCATTTT.

This rearrangement joins TRBV7-9 to TRBJ2-1; D call uncertain. Germline V gene sequence: CDR1 SEHNR, CDR2 FQNEAQ (reference sequence). This CDR3 contains 13 residues. The V and J ends lost 1 base and 6 bases respectively, with 7 bases between them. CDR3 sequence (DNA): TGTGCCAGCAGCTTAGTCTCGTTCAATGAGCAGTTCTTC. It specifies CASSLVSFNEQFF.

The rearrangement uses TRBV12-5 and TRBJ2-5; 7 bases are shared with TRBD1. V gave up 3 bases and J gave up 2 bases; unmatched junction bases: 3. The CDR3 is 14 residues long. The germline gives CDR1 LGHNT, CDR2 FRNRAP. For the CDR3, the DNA is TGTGCTAGTGGTTTTTCGACAGGGCAAGAGACCCAGTACTTC. Residues: CASGFSTGQETQYF.

This sequence joins TRBV9 and TRBJ2-1, with TRBD1 identical over 11 bases. From germline, CDR1 is SGDLS and CDR2 YYNGEE. The junction had 2 bases not matched to a gene; V was cut back by 0 bases and J by 9 bases. The CDR3 length is 14 residues. The CDR3 DNA reads TGTGCCAGCAGCGTAGTGGGGACAGGGGGTGAGCAGTTCTTC. Its translation: CASSVVGTGGEQFF.

V is TRBV6-5 and J is TRBJ1-5; tentative D call: TRBD1 (6 bases). This CDR3 is built from 15 residues. With 6 bases removed from V and 0 bases from J, the gap between germline ends came to 12 bases. Per the germline V gene, CDR1 is MNHEY and CDR2 is SVGAGI. The CDR3 DNA sequence: TGTGCCAGCAGCCAGACAGGATATAGCAATCAGCCCCAGCATTTT. This encodes CASSQTGYSNQPQHF.

J is TRBJ1-3 and V is TRBV11-2; unclear D gene. This CDR3 contains 16 residues. From germline, CDR1 is SGHAT and CDR2 FQNNGV. Trimming pared 1 base from V and 4 bases from J, leaving 14 bases between. CDR3 protein: CASSLGGLGLGNTIYF. CDR3 coding DNA: TGTGCCAGCAGCTTAGGTGGCCTCGGGTTAGGAAACACCATATATTTT.

The CDR3 protein is CASSAPLSGGYTF. The CDR3, as DNA: TGTGCCAGCAGCGCCCCACTATCCGGTGGCTACACCTTC. The chain employs TRBV9 and TRBJ1-2; D is unclear. V was trimmed by 3 bases and J by 7 bases, leaving 13 bases between them. This CDR3 comprises 13 residues. Germline values: CDR1 SGDLS, CDR2 YYNGEE.